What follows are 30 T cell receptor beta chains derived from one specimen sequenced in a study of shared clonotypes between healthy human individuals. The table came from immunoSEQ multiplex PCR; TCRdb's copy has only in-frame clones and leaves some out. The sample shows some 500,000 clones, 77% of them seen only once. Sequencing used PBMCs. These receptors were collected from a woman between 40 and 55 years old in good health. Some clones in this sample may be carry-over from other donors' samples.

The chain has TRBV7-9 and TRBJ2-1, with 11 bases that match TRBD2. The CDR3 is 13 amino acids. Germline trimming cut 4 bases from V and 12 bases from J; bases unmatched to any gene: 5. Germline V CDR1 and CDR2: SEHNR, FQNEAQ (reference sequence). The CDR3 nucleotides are TGTGCCAGCAGCTCGGAGGGACTAGCGGTGCAGTTCTTC. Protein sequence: CASSSEGLAVQFF. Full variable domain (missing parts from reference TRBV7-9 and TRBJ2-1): DTGVSQNPRHKITKRGQNVTFRCDPISEHNRLYWYRQTLGQGPEFLTYFQNEAQLEKSRLLSDRFSAERPKGSFSTLEIQRTEQGDSAMYLCASSSEGLAVQFFGPGTRLTVL.

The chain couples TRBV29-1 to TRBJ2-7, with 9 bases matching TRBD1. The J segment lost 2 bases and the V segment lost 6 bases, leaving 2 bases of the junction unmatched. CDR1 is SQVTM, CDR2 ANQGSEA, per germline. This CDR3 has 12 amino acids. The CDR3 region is CSVTGGAYEQYF. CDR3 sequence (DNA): TGCAGCGTGACAGGGGGGGCCTACGAGCAGTACTTC.

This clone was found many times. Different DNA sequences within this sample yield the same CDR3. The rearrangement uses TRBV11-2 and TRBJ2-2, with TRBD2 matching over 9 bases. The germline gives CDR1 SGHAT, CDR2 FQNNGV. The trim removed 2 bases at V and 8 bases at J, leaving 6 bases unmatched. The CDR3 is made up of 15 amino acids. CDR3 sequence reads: CASSLTSSGKGELFF. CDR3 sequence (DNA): TGTGCCAGCAGCTTAACGTCTAGCGGGAAGGGGGAGCTGTTTTTT.

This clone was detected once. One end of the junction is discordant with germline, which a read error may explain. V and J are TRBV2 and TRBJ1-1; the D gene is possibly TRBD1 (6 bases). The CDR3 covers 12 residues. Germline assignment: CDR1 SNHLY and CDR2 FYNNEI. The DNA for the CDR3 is TGTGCCAGCAGAGGGGGGGGGACCGCGGAGGTCTTT. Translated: CASRGGGTAEVF. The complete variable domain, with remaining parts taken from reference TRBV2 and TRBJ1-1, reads EPEVTQTPSHQVTQMGQEVILRCVPISNHLYFYWYRQILGQKVEFLVSFYNNEISEKSEIFDDQFSVERPDGSNFTLKIRSTKLEDSAMYFCASRGGGTAEVFGQGTRLTVV.

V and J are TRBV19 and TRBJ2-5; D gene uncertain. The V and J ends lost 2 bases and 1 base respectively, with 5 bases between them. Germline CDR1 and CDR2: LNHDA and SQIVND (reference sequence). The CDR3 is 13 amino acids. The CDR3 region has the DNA TGTGCCAGTAGTATAAACGGCCAAGAGACCCAGTACTTC. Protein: CASSINGQETQYF. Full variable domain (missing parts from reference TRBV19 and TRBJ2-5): DGGITQSPKYLFRKEGQNVTLSCEQNLNHDAMYWYRQDPGQGLRLIYYSQIVNDFQKGDIAEGYSVSREKKESFPLTVTSAQKNPTAFYLCASSINGQETQYFGPGTRLLVL.

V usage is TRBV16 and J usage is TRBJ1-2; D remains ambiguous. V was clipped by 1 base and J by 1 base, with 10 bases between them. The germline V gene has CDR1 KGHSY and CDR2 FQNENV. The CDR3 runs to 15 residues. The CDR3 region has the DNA TGTGCCAGCAGCCAATTCCTACAGTTTAACTATGGCTACACCTTC. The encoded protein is CASSQFLQFNYGYTF.

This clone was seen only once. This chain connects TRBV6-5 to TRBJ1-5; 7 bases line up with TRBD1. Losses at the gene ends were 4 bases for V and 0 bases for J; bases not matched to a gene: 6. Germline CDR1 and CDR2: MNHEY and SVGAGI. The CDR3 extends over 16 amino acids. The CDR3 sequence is CASSFPTGYSNQPQHF. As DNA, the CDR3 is TGTGCCAGCAGTTTTCCGACAGGGTATAGCAATCAGCCCCAGCATTTT.

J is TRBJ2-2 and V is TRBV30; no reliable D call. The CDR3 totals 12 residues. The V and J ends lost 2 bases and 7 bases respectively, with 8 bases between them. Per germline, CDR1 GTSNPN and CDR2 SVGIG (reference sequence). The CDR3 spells CAWSWAIGELFF. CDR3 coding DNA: TGTGCCTGGAGTTGGGCTATCGGGGAGCTGTTTTTT.

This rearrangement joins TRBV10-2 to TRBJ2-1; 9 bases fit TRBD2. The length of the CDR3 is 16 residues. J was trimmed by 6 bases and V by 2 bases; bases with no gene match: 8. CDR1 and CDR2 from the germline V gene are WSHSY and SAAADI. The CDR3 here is CASSEVSGSFGNEQFF. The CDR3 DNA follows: TGCGCCAGCAGTGAGGTTAGCGGGAGCTTTGGCAATGAGCAGTTCTTC.

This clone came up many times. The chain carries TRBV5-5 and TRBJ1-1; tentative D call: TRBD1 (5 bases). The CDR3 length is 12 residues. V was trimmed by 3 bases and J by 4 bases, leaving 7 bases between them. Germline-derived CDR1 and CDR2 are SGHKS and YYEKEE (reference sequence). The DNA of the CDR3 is TGTGCCAGCAGCTGGGACCGCACTGAAGCTTTCTTT. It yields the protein CASSWDRTEAFF. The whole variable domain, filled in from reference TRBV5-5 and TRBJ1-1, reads DAGVTQSPTHLIKTRGQQVTLRCSPISGHKSVSWYQQVLGQGPQFIFQYYEKEERGRGNFPDRFSARQFPNYSSELNVNALLLGDSALYLCASSWDRTEAFFGQGTRLTVV.

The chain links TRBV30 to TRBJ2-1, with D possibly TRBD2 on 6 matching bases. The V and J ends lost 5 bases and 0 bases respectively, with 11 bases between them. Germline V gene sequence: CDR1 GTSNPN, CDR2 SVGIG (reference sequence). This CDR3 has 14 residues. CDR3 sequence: CAWLRGSSYNEQFF. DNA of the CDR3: TGTGCCTGGCTCCGGGGGAGCTCCTACAATGAGCAGTTCTTC.

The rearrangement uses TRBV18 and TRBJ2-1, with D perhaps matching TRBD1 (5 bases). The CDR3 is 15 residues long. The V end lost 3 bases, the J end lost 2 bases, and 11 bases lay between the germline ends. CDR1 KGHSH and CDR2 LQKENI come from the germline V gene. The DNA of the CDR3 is TGTGCCAGCTCACCCTTGTCGACAGCCTACAATGAGCAGTTCTTC. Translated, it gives CASSPLSTAYNEQFF. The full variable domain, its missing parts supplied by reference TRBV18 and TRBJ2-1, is NAGVMQNPRHLVRRRGQEARLRCSPMKGHSHVYWYRQLPEEGLKFMVYLQKENIIDESGMPKERFSAEFPKEGPSILRIQQVVRGDSAAYFCASSPLSTAYNEQFFGPGTRLTVL.

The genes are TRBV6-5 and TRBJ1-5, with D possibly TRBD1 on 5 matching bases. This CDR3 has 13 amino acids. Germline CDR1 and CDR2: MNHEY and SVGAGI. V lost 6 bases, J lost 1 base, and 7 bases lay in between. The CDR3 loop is CASSRTSNQPQHF. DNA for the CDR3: TGTGCCAGCAGCCGGACAAGCAATCAGCCCCAGCATTTT.

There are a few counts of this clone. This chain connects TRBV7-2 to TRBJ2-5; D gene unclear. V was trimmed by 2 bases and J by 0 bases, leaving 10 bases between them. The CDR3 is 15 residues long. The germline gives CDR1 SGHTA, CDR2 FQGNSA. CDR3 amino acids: CASSLFGGNQETQYF. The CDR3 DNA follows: TGTGCCAGCAGCTTATTCGGCGGAAACCAAGAGACCCAGTACTTC.

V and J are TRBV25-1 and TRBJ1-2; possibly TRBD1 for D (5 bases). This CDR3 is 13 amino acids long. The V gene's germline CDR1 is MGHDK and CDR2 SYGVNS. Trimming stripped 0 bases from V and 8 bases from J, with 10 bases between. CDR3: CASSEYGGVGYTF. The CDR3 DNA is TGTGCCAGCAGTGAATACGGGGGAGTGGGCTACACCTTC.

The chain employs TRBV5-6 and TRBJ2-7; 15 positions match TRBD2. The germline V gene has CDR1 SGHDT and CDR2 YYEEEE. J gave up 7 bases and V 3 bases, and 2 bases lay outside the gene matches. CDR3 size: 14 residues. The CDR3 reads CASSSGTSGREQYF. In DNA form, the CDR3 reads TGTGCCAGCAGCTCAGGGACTAGCGGGAGGGAGCAGTACTTC.

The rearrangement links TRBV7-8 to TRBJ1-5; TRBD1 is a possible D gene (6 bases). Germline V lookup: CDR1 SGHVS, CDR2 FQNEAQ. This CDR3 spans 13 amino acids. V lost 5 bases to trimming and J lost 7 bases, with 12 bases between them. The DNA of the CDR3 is TGTGCCAGCAGCAGAGGGGGTTTGCAGCCCCAGCATTTT. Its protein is CASSRGGLQPQHF.

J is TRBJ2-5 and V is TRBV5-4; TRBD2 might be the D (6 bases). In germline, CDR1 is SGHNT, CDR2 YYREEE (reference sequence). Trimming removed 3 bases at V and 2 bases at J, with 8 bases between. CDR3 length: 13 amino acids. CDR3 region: CASSSGSQETQYF. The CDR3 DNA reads TGTGCCAGCAGCTCCGGGAGTCAAGAGACCCAGTACTTC.

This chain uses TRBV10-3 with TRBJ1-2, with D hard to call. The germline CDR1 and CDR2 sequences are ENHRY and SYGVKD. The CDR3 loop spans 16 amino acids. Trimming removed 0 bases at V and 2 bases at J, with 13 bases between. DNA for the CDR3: TGTGCCATCAGTGAGTCGTTTGGCGGATTAAACTATGGCTACACCTTC. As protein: CAISESFGGLNYGYTF.

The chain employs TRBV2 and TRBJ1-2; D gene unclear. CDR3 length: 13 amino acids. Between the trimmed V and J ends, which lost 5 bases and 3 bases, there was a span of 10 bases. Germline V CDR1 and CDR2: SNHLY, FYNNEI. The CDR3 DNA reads TGTGCCAGCAGTTTTGTGTGGGACTATGGCTACACCTTC. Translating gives CASSFVWDYGYTF.

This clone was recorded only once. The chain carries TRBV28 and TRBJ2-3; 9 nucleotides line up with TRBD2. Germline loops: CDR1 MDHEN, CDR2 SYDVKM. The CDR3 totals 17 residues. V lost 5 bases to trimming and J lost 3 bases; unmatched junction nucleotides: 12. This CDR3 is CASSPRGSGRLTDTQYF. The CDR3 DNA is TGTGCCAGCAGTCCCCGTGGGAGCGGGAGGCTTACAGATACGCAGTATTTT. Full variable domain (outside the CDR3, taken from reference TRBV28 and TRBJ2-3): DVKVTQSSRYLVKRTGEKVFLECVQDMDHENMFWYRQDPGLGLRLIYFSYDVKMKEKGDIPEGYSVSREKKERFSLILESASTNQTSMYLCASSPRGSGRLTDTQYFGPGTRLTVL.

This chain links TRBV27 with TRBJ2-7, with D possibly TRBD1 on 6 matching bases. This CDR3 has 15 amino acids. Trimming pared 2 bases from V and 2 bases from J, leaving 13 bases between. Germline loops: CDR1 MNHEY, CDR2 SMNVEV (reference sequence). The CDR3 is CASSLKGEGAYEQYF. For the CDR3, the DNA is TGTGCCAGCAGTTTAAAAGGAGAGGGGGCCTACGAGCAGTACTTC.

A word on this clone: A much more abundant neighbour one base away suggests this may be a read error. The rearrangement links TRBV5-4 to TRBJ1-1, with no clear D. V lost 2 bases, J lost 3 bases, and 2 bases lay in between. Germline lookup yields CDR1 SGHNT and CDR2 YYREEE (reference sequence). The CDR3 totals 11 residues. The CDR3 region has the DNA TGTGCCAGCAGCTTAGACACTGAAGCTTTCTTT. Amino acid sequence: CASSLDTEAFF. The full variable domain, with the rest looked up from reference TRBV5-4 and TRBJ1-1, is ETGVTQSPTHLIKTRGQQVTLRCSSQSGHNTVSWYQQALGQGPQFIFQYYREEENGRGNFPPRFSGLQFPNYSSELNVNALELDDSALYLCASSLDTEAFFGQGTRLTVV.

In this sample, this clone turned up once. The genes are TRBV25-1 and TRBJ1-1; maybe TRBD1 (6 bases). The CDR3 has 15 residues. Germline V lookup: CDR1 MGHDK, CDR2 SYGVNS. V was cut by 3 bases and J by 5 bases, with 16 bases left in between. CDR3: CASSEVGAQGTEAFF. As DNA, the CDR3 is TGTGCCAGCAGTGAGGTGGGGGCGCAGGGGACTGAAGCTTTCTTT. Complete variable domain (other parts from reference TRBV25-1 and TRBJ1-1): EADIYQTPRYLVIGTGKKITLECSQTMGHDKMYWYQQDPGMELHLIHYSYGVNSTEKGDLSSESTVSRIRTEHFPLTLESARPSHTSQYLCASSEVGAQGTEAFFGQGTRLTVV.

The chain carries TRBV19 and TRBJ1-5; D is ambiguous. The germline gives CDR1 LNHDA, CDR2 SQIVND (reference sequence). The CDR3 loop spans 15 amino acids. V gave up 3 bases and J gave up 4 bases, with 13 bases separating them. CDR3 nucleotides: TGTGCCAGTAGTATGAAGGGATATTGGAATCAGCCCCAGCATTTT. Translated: CASSMKGYWNQPQHF.

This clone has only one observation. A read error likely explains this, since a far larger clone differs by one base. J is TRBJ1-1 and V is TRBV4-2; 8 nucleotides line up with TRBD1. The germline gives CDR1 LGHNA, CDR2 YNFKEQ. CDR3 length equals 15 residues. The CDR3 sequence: CAGSHGTGMNTEAFF. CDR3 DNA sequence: TGTGCCGGCAGCCATGGGACAGGCATGAACACTGAAGCTTTCTTT.

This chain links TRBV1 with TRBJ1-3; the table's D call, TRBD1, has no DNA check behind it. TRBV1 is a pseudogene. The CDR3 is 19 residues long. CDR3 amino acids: CTSSQDHPLTGNSGNTIYF. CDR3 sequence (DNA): TGCACCAGCAGCCAAGATCACCCTCTGACAGGGAACTCTGGAAACACCATATATTTT.

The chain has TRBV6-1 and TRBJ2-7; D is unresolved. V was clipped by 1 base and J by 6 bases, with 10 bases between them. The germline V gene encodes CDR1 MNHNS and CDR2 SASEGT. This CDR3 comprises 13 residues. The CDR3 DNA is TGTGCCAGCAGTGAAGGGTTAAGGATCGAGCAGTACTTC. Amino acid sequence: CASSEGLRIEQYF.

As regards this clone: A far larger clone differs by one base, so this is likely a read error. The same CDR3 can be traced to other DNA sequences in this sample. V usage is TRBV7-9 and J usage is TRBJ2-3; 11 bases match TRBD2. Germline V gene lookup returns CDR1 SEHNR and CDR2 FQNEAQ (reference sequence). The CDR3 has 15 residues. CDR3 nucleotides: TGCGCCAGCAGCCGGACTAGCGGGAGCACAGATACGCAGTATTTT. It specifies CASSRTSGSTDTQYF. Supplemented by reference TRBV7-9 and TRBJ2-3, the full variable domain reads DTGVSQNPRHKITKRGQNVTFRCDPISEHNRLYWYRQTLGQGPEFLTYFQNEAQLEKSRLLSDRFSAERPKGSFSTLEIQRTEQGDSAMYLCASSRTSGSTDTQYFGPGTRLTVL.

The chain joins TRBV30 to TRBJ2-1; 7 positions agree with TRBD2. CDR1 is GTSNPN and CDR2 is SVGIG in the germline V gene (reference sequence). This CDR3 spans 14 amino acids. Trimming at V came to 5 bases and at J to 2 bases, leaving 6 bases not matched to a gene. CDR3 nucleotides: TGTGCCTGGGAGCGGGGTACCACCTACAATGAGCAGTTCTTC. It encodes CAWERGTTYNEQFF.